Below are 12 T cell receptor beta chains sequenced from a single sample in a study of CD8 T cells in ankylosing spondylitis. From the 5' RACE reads, TCRdb called clonotypes with MiXCR, one entry per CDR3 protein. The top ten hold under 8.5% of the sample, which has 250,000 to 350,000 distinct CDR3 sequences, 20% seen once. Sequenced: blood, either unsorted or a sorted T cell fraction (not recorded which). These receptor sequences come from a male donor with ankylosing spondylitis or in good health (not recorded which).

The chain is built from TRBV10-3 and TRBJ2-3, with 8 positions matching TRBD1. After removal of 8 bases from V and 6 bases from J, the junction contained 4 bases not matched to a gene. The CDR3 runs to 12 residues. Germline assignment: CDR1 ENHRY and CDR2 SYGVKD. CDR3 in amino acids: CAIAGGRDTQYF. The CDR3 DNA reads TGTGCCATCGCAGGGGGCAGGGATACGCAGTATTTT.

This clonotype was seen ten or more times. This chain links TRBV10-1 with TRBJ2-1; no firm D call. CDR3 length: 14 amino acids. The germline V and J ends were trimmed by 4 bases and 7 bases, with 14 bases remaining between them. CDR1 WNHNN and CDR2 SYGVQD come from the germline V gene (reference sequence). CDR3 in DNA: TGCGCCAGCAGTGCCCCTATAAATGATAATGAGCAGTTCTTC. It specifies CASSAPINDNEQFF.

This clonotype was seen more than once but under ten times. This chain links TRBV5-1 with TRBJ1-1; TRBD1 aligns across 8 bases. The CDR3 length is 14 residues. The J segment lost 4 bases and the V segment lost 4 bases, leaving 6 bases of the junction unmatched. Germline-derived CDR1 and CDR2 are SGHRS and YFSETQ. CDR3 residues: CASSLWTGTTEAFF. In nucleotides, the CDR3 is TGCGCCAGCAGCCTATGGACAGGGACCACTGAAGCTTTCTTT.

This clonotype showed up just a few times. A read error may produce the germline difference seen at one junction end. The CDR3 protein is CASSLGENTGELFF. The CDR3 DNA reads as TGTGCCAGCAGTTTGGGAGAGAACACCGGGGAGCTGTTTTTT. V is TRBV5-1 and J is TRBJ2-2; D may be TRBD2 (5 bases). The V gene's germline CDR1 is SGHRS and CDR2 YFSETQ. The CDR3 is 14 residues long.

The chain joins TRBV7-3 to TRBJ2-3; 14 bases agree with TRBD2. V gave up 5 bases and J gave up 0 bases; unmatched junction bases: 7. Germline lookup yields CDR1 SGHTA and CDR2 FQGTGA. This CDR3 comprises 18 residues. CDR3 sequence reads: CASSPRTSGGTSTDTQYF. DNA of the CDR3: TGTGCCAGCAGCCCCCGGACTAGCGGGGGGACTAGCACAGATACGCAGTATTTT.

The rearrangement joins TRBV19 to TRBJ2-1; 9 bases line up with TRBD1. CDR1 is LNHDA and CDR2 is SQIVND in the germline V gene (reference sequence). This CDR3 spans 15 amino acids. Germline trimming cut 5 bases from V and 10 bases from J; bases unmatched to any gene: 12. CDR3 DNA sequence: TGTGCCAGTAGTCTCGGGACAGGGTATTCCCTAGAGCAGTTCTTC. This sequence encodes CASSLGTGYSLEQFF.

This clonotype was seen a handful of times. The chain recombines TRBV28 with TRBJ1-4, with TRBD1 as a possible D gene (5 bases). The CDR3 runs to 14 residues. Germline V lookup: CDR1 MDHEN, CDR2 SYDVKM. The V end lost 6 bases, the J end lost 7 bases, and 15 bases lay between the germline ends. CDR3 in amino acids: CASRPGLSGEKLFF. In DNA form, the CDR3 reads TGTGCCAGCAGACCGGGACTAAGCGGTGAAAAACTGTTTTTT.

CDR3 coding DNA: TGTGCCAGCAGCCTCCGGGACGGACACTATGGCTACACCTTC. It codes for CASSLRDGHYGYTF. The V gene is TRBV7-8, the J gene TRBJ1-2; D possibly corresponds to TRBD1 (5 bases). The V gene lost 5 bases and the J gene lost 3 bases, with 13 bases spanning the gap. The CDR3 has 14 amino acids. The germline V gene encodes CDR1 SGHVS and CDR2 FQNEAQ.

This clonotype was picked up a small number of times. This chain connects TRBV7-2 to TRBJ2-2; 10 bases are shared with TRBD2. Looked up from germline, CDR1 is SGHTA and CDR2 is FQGNSA. J was trimmed by 0 bases and V by 3 bases; bases with no gene match: 1. CDR3 length: 16 amino acids. In DNA, the CDR3 is TGTGCCAGCAGCTTGAGCGGGGGGGCGAACACCGGGGAGCTGTTTTTT. This translates into CASSLSGGANTGELFF.

This rearrangement joins TRBV11-1 to TRBJ2-5; D call uncertain. The CDR3 is 12 residues long. Trimming cost V 5 bases and J 13 bases, with 17 bases left between them. Germline CDR1 SGHAT, CDR2 FQDESV (reference sequence). CDR3: CASSPDPNIAYF. The CDR3 region has the DNA TGTGCCAGCAGCCCAGACCCCAACATCGCGTACTTC.

V and J are TRBV6-2 or TRBV6-3 and TRBJ1-5; a weak D match, TRBD1 (5 bases). Germline CDR1 MNHEY, CDR2 SVGEGT. The CDR3 loop spans 14 amino acids. Deletions cut 5 bases from V and 9 bases from J, with 17 bases between. The CDR3 is CASSRPGRHRPQHF. Here the CDR3 DNA reads TGTGCCAGCAGTCGCCCGGGACGCCATCGGCCCCAGCATTTT.

This clonotype has ten or more counts. The chain has TRBV12-3 or TRBV12-4 and TRBJ2-7; D gene unclear. CDR3 size: 12 residues. V shed 6 bases and J shed 3 bases, with 9 bases lying between them. This CDR3 reads CASSKLIYEQYV. In nucleotides, the CDR3 is TGTGCCAGCAGCAAACTGATCTACGAGCAGTACGTC.